The present T cell receptor beta chain was sequenced within a study of cytomegalovirus exposure and HLA in healthy donors. The sample holds one count of this clone. Its antigen is as yet unknown. Sequenced by immunoSEQ multiplex PCR; TCRdb stores in-frame clones only, minus some. This table holds over 200,000 clones, just over 85% found once. The donors were members of the roughly 130-subject validation cohort (separate from the approximately 670-subject first cohort). The V gene's germline CDR1 is SGHDT and CDR2 YYEEEE. The J segment lost 4 bases and the V segment lost 0 bases, leaving 4 bases of the junction unmatched. This CDR3 has 14 residues. Overall study results and limits: Generally TCR sequences proved uncommon, though certain public TCRs appeared in numerous donors. The authors listed around 150 TCR beta chains as cytomegalovirus-associated.

This receptor was identified in a woman under 30 in good health and CMV-seronegative. The material sequenced was PBMCs. The rearrangement uses TRBV5-6 and TRBJ2-7, with TRBD2 identical over 7 bases. The CDR3 DNA is TGTGCCAGCAGCTTGGGACTAGCTAAGTACGAGCAGTACTTC. This encodes CASSLGLAKYEQYF.